The present TCR beta chain was sequenced within a study of shared clonotypes between healthy human individuals. Study summary: Used for every donor were three CD4 naive, three CD4 memory, two CD8 naive and one CD8 memory plate. Study-wide findings and caveats: What limited the represented genetic and exposure-history diversity was the small number of donors.

CDR3 length equals 13 residues. Per the germline V gene, CDR1 is GTSNPN and CDR2 is SVGIG (reference sequence). V was trimmed by 3 bases and J by 0 bases, leaving 8 bases between them. Comment on this clone: What it recognizes is unknown.

Sequencing was performed with immunoSEQ multiplex PCR; in TCRdb, only in-frame clones are kept and a portion is missing. The table has approximately 1.5 million clones, roughly 98.5% seen once. Sequencing was performed on naive CD4+ T cells sorted from blood. Described subset: CD45RA+ positively selected. The sequence came from a man aged 25-45 years in good health. The J gene is TRBJ1-1, the V gene TRBV30; D remains ambiguous. This CDR3 is CAWRRVMNTEAFF. In DNA, the CDR3 is TGTGCCTGGAGAAGGGTTATGAACACTGAAGCTTTCTTT.